The T cell receptor (beta chain) under discussion was sequenced for a study of shared clonotypes between healthy human individuals. Clones were sequenced by immunoSEQ multiplex PCR, and TCRdb holds only the in-frame ones, with some missing. The data show some 2,000,000 clones, around 96% seen once. Naive CD8 cells lacked CD45RO, underwent positive selection for CCR7 and left out terminally differentiated effector memory CD45RA+ cells. This CDR3 comprises 14 residues. J gave up 9 bases and V 6 bases, and 5 bases lay outside the gene matches. Germline CDR1 reads MNHEY; CDR2 reads SMNVEV (reference sequence).

Sample: naive CD8+ T cells sorted from blood. The chain uses TRBV27 and TRBJ1-6; the match to TRBD1 covers 10 bases. This clonotype was sampled from a man aged 18 to 35 in good health. The CDR3 loop is CASRVTGGFSPLHF. CDR3 nucleotides: TGTGCCAGCAGGGTGACAGGGGGCTTTTCACCCCTCCACTTT.